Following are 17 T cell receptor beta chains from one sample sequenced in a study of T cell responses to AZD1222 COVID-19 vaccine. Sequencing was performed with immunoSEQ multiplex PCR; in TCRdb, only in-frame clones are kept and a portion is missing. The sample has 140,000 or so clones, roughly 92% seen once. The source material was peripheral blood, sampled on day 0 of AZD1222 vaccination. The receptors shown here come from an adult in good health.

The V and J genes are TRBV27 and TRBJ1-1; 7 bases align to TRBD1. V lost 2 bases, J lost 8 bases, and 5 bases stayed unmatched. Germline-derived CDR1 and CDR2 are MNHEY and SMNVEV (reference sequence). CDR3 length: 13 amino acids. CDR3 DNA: TGTGCCAGCAGTTTAAGACAGGGAAGCGAAGCTTTCTTT. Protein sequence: CASSLRQGSEAFF.

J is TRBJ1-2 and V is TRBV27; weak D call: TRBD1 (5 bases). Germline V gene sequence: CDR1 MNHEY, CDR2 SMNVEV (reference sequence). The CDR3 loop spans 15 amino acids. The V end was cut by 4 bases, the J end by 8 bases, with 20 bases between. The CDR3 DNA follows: TGTGCCAGCAGTTCCGGGACGGGGCGGCCTATAGGCTACACCTTC. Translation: CASSSGTGRPIGYTF.

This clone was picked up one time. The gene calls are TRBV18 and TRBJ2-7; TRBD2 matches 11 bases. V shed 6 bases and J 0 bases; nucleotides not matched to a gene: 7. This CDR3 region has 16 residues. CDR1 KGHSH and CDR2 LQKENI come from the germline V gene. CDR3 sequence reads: CASSGGLADLSYEQYF. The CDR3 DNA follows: TGTGCCAGCTCGGGGGGACTAGCGGACCTCTCCTACGAGCAGTACTTC.

This CDR3 reads CASTPGTGVLNTEAFF. DNA of the CDR3: TGTGCCAGCACTCCCGGGACAGGGGTCTTGAACACTGAAGCTTTCTTT. The rearrangement links TRBV5-5 to TRBJ1-1; TRBD1 matches 10 bases. The CDR3 consists of 16 residues. The V segment lost 6 bases and the J segment 0 bases; nucleotides outside the gene matches: 8. Germline CDR1 is SGHKS and CDR2 is YYEKEE (reference sequence).

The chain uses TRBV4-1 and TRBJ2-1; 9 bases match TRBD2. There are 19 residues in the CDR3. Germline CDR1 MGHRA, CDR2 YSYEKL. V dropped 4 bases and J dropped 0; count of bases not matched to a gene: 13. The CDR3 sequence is CASSPPTSGARNSYNEQFF. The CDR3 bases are TGCGCCAGCAGCCCCCCGACTAGCGGAGCACGGAACTCCTACAATGAGCAGTTCTTC.

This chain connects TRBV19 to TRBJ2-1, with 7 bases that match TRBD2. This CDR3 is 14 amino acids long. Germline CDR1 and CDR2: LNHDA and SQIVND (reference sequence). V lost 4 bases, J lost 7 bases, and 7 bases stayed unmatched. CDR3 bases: TGTGCCAGTAGTACTGGCGGGAGTACGAATGAGCAGTTCTTC. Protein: CASSTGGSTNEQFF.

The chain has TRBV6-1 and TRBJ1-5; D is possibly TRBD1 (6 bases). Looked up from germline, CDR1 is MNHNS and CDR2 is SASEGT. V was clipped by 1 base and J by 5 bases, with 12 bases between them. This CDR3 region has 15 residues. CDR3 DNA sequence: TGTGCCAGCAGTGAAGGTTCAGGGGAGTATCAGCCCCAGCATTTT. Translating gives CASSEGSGEYQPQHF.

CDR3 amino acids: CASSLKGRDGYTF. In DNA form, the CDR3 reads TGTGCCAGCAGTTTAAAAGGTAGGGATGGCTACACCTTC. The chain has TRBV12-3 or TRBV12-4 and TRBJ1-2; unclear D gene. The CDR3 loop spans 13 amino acids. Trimming pared 2 bases from V and 6 bases from J, leaving 10 bases between.

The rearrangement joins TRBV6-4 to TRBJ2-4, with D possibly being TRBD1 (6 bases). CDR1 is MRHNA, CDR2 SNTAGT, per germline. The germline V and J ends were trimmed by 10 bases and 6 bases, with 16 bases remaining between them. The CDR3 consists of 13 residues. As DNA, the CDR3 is TGTGCCACCTACCAAGGACAGTTAAACATTCAGTACTTC. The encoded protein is CATYQGQLNIQYF.

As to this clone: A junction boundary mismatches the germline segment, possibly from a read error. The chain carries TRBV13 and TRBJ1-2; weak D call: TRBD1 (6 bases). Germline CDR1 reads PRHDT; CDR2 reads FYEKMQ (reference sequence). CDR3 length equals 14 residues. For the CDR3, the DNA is TGTGCCAGCAGCCCTACGACGGGGGCGGATGGGTACACCTTC. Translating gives CASSPTTGADGYTF.

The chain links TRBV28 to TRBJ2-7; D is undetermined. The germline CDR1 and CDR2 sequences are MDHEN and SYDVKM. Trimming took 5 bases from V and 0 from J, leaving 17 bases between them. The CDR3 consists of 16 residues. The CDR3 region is CASSPRTAHISYEQYF. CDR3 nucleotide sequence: TGTGCCAGCAGTCCGCGGACCGCTCACATCTCCTACGAGCAGTACTTC.

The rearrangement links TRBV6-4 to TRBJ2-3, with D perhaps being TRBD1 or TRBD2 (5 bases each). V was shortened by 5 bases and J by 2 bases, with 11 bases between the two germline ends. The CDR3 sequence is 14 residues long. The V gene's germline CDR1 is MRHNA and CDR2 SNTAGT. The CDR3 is CASSNGADTDTQYF. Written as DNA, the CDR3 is TGTGCCAGCAGTAACGGGGCTGACACAGATACGCAGTATTTT.

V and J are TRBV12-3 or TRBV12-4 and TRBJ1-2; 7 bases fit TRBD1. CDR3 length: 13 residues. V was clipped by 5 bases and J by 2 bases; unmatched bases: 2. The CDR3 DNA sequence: TGTGCCAGCAGTCCGACAGGGAACTATGGCTACACCTTC. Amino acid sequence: CASSPTGNYGYTF.

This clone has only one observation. The CDR3: CASSRGPVNQPQHF. The CDR3 DNA sequence: TGTGCCAGCAGCCGGGGGCCCGTTAATCAGCCCCAGCATTTT. The chain employs TRBV3-1 (or the pseudogene TRBV3-2) and TRBJ1-5; possibly TRBD1 for D (6 bases). The germline CDR1 and CDR2 sequences are LGHDT and YNNKEL (reference sequence). The CDR3 is 14 amino acids. Trimming removed 4 bases from V and 4 bases from J, with 11 bases in between.

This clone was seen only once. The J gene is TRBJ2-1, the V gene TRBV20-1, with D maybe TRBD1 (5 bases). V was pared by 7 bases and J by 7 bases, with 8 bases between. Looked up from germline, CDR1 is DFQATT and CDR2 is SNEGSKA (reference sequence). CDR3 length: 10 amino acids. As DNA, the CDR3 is TGCAGTGGTAAGGGGAATGAGCAGTTCTTC. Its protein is CSGKGNEQFF.

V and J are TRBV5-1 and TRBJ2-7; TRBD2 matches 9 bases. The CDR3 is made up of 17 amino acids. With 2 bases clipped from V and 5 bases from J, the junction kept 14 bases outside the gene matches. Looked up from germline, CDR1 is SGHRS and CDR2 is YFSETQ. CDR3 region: CASSFLGVGSGSHEQYF. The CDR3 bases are TGCGCCAGCAGCTTCCTAGGGGTAGGTAGCGGGAGTCACGAGCAGTACTTC.

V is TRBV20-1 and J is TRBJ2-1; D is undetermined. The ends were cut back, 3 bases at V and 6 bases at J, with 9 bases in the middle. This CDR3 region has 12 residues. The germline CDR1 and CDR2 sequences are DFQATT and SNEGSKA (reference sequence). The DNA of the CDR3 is TGCAGTGCTAGTACCCTACGCAATGAGCAGTTCTTC. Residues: CSASTLRNEQFF.